This T cell receptor (beta chain) came from a study of naive and memory T cell subsets. Study outcomes and limitations: There was no ground truth to check naive and memory subset results. Over 95% of naive TCR sequences appeared only once after error correction, unlike memory subsets.

A remark on this clonotype: Antigen unknown.

CDR3 length: 13 residues. In germline, CDR1 is LGHDT, CDR2 YNNKEL (reference sequence). The V gene lost 3 bases and the J gene lost 0 bases, with 6 bases spanning the gap. Both TRBC1 and TRBC2 were covered by a beta constant-region primer of two equimolar oligonucleotides. Nested alpha and beta constant-region primers with the SP2 primer drove four PCR rounds on ligated cDNA. Via MiXCR, TCRdb re-called the UMI-ligation and nested PCR reads, giving one row per CDR3 protein. This sample yields around 110,000 distinct CDR3 sequences, of which about 36% are seen a single time; 0.9% belongs to the top ten. Cells stained for CD3, CD4, CD8, CD45RA, CD27 and viability were sorted into four CD45RA/CD27 subsets.

The chain employs TRBV3-1 and TRBJ2-7; D ambiguous. Material for sequencing was central memory CD4+ T cells from blood. This TCR was sampled from a human donor in good health. For the CDR3, the DNA is TGTGCCAGCAGCCATGCCCCCTCCTACGAGCAGTACTTC. Translating it yields CASSHAPSYEQYF.